Below are 28 T cell receptor beta chains sequenced from a single sample in a study of vaccination and CD4 T cells after COVID-19. Treatment of the sample: approximately nine-day PBMC culture with coronavirus spike peptide pools or control peptides (ViraFEST assay). Once obtained from cultured CD4+ T cells, the DNA was sequenced using the Oncomine TCR Beta short-read assay. TCRdb reprocessed the PCR reads via MiXCR and lists one record per CDR3 protein. The sample holds roughly 16,000 distinct CDR3 sequences; about 63% are singletons and the top ten take around 13%. No cognate antigen is known for these TCRs. Sequencing was performed on CD4+ T cells from blood, cultured in vitro. All receptors derive from a human donor who had recovered from COVID-19.

The rearrangement uses TRBV29-1 and TRBJ1-5; 7 bases line up with TRBD1. This CDR3 is built from 14 residues. V lost 6 bases to trimming and J lost 6 bases; unmatched junction nucleotides: 11. Germline CDR1 is SQVTM and CDR2 is ANQGSEA. The CDR3 DNA sequence: TGCAGCGTCATAACAGGGGATTGGGGTCAGCCCCAGCATTTT. Translation gives CSVITGDWGQPQHF.

The chain joins TRBV7-8 to TRBJ1-5, with D possibly being TRBD1 (5 bases). Trimming cost V 4 bases and J 2 bases, with 9 bases left between them. The germline CDR1 and CDR2 sequences are SGHVS and FQNEAQ. This CDR3 comprises 14 residues. CDR3 coding DNA: TGTGCCAGCAGCTCCGTGGGGGGCAATCAGCCCCAGCATTTT. Residues: CASSSVGGNQPQHF.

The CDR3, as DNA: TGTGCCAGCAGCTTTGCGGGTTTTGGTTCACCCCTCCACTTT. Translating it yields CASSFAGFGSPLHF. The V and J genes are TRBV7-2 and TRBJ1-6; D gene uncertain. CDR3 length: 14 residues. Germline CDR1 and CDR2: SGHTA and FQGNSA. Trimming cost V 3 bases and J 9 bases, with 12 bases left between them. Full variable domain (rest looked up from reference TRBV7-2 and TRBJ1-6): GAGVSQSPSNKVTEKGKDVELRCDPISGHTALYWYRQSLGQGLEFLIYFQGNSAPDKSGLPSDRFSAERTGGSVSTLTIQRTQQEDSAVYLCASSFAGFGSPLHFGNGTRLTVT.

V is TRBV5-1 and J is TRBJ1-6; a possible D gene is TRBD1 (5 bases). Germline V gene data show CDR1 as SGHRS and CDR2 as YFSETQ. The CDR3 has 14 residues. V lost 4 bases to trimming and J lost 8 bases, with 13 bases between them. CDR3 region: CASSRGEYDSPLHF. The CDR3 coding sequence is TGCGCCAGCAGCCGGGGCGAGTATGATTCACCCCTCCACTTT.

The gene calls are TRBV20-1 and TRBJ2-2; maybe TRBD1 (5 bases). CDR1 is DFQATT and CDR2 is SNEGSKA in the germline V gene (reference sequence). The CDR3 has 13 amino acids. Trimming left V 8 bases short and J 3 bases short, with 13 bases between. The CDR3 loop reads CSSYRKHTGELFF. CDR3 DNA: TGCAGTTCGTACAGGAAGCACACCGGGGAGCTGTTTTTT.

This clonotype was detected a few times. The chain has TRBV24-1 and TRBJ1-1; D may be TRBD1 (5 bases). Germline lookup yields CDR1 KGHDR and CDR2 SFDVKD. This CDR3 contains 14 residues. V dropped 5 bases and J dropped 1 base, with 10 bases sitting between them. The CDR3 loop is CATSAGGRNTEAFF. The CDR3 DNA reads as TGTGCCACCAGTGCGGGGGGGAGGAACACTGAAGCTTTCTTT.

The genes are TRBV20-1 and TRBJ2-3; the D is unclear. Germline V gene data show CDR1 as DFQATT and CDR2 as SNEGSKA (reference sequence). The V end was cut by 2 bases, the J end by 0 bases, with 6 bases between. This CDR3 is 13 amino acids long. The CDR3 protein is CSARWASTDTQYF. CDR3 nucleotides: TGCAGTGCTAGATGGGCTAGCACAGATACGCAGTATTTT.

A single count supports this clonotype. The gene calls are TRBV20-1 and TRBJ2-3; D might be TRBD1 or TRBD2, each matching 6 bases. The V end was cut by 4 bases, the J end by 4 bases, with 15 bases between. The length of the CDR3 is 14 residues. The germline CDR1 and CDR2 sequences are DFQATT and SNEGSKA (reference sequence). CDR3: CSAIPGRGADTQYF. The CDR3 region has the DNA TGCAGTGCTATTCCAGGAAGGGGGGCAGATACGCAGTATTTT.

The chain uses TRBV24-1 and TRBJ2-5; 7 bases map to TRBD1. The germline V gene encodes CDR1 KGHDR and CDR2 SFDVKD. CDR3 size: 13 residues. After removal of 8 bases from V and 5 bases from J, the junction contained 7 bases not matched to a gene. The CDR3 reads CATNEGATETQYF. The CDR3 DNA reads TGTGCCACCAACGAGGGGGCTACGGAGACCCAGTACTTC.

This rearrangement joins TRBV5-6 to TRBJ1-3; D ambiguous. Germline V lookup: CDR1 SGHDT, CDR2 YYEEEE. V gave up 2 bases and J gave up 5 bases, with 11 bases separating them. The CDR3 totals 14 residues. The CDR3: CASSFRSVRNTIYF. The CDR3 DNA reads as TGTGCCAGCAGCTTTCGCTCCGTAAGAAACACCATATATTTT.

This chain connects TRBV28 to TRBJ2-1; unclear D gene. The germline gives CDR1 MDHEN, CDR2 SYDVKM. V was pared by 4 bases and J by 10 bases, with 8 bases between. The CDR3 totals 11 residues. The CDR3 DNA is TGTGCCAGCAGTTCCCCCAACGAGCAGTTCTTC. This gives the protein CASSSPNEQFF.

The chain carries TRBV19 and TRBJ1-5; weak D call: TRBD1 (6 bases). Germline V gene sequence: CDR1 LNHDA, CDR2 SQIVND (reference sequence). CDR3 length equals 16 residues. Trimming left V 4 bases short and J 1 base short, with 14 bases between. CDR3 nucleotide sequence: TGTGCCAGTAGTAGCCGCGGGGGCGCGAGCAATCAGCCCCAGCATTTT. Translation: CASSSRGGASNQPQHF. Complete variable domain (other parts from reference TRBV19 and TRBJ1-5): DGGITQSPKYLFRKEGQNVTLSCEQNLNHDAMYWYRQDPGQGLRLIYYSQIVNDFQKGDIAEGYSVSREKKESFPLTVTSAQKNPTAFYLCASSSRGGASNQPQHFGDGTRLSIL.

The chain couples TRBV5-4 to TRBJ2-7; perhaps TRBD1 as D (6 bases). The CDR3 sequence is 14 residues long. Trimming pared 4 bases from V and 1 base from J, leaving 12 bases between. Germline V CDR1 and CDR2: SGHNT, YYREEE (reference sequence). The CDR3 DNA sequence: TGTGCCAGCAGCCAAAGGGACACGTCCTACGAGCAGTACTTC. Amino acid sequence: CASSQRDTSYEQYF.

The chain uses TRBV24-1 and TRBJ2-2, with TRBD1 matching 7 bases. The CDR3 runs 14 residues. Losses at the gene ends were 9 bases for V and 3 bases for J; bases not matched to a gene: 6. Germline V gives CDR1 KGHDR, CDR2 SFDVKD. The CDR3 here is CATPGTDHTGELFF. The CDR3 DNA is TGTGCCACCCCCGGGACAGACCACACCGGGGAGCTGTTTTTT.

The chain employs TRBV7-2 and TRBJ2-6; 7 positions agree with TRBD1. Losses at the gene ends were 1 base for V and 0 bases for J; bases not matched to a gene: 12. CDR3 size: 20 residues. Germline CDR1 reads SGHTA; CDR2 reads FQGNSA. The CDR3 nucleotides are TGTGCCAGCAGCTTAGACAGGGGCCGCGGTTGGTACTCTGGGGCCAACGTCCTGACTTTC. As protein: CASSLDRGRGWYSGANVLTF.

The chain carries TRBV6-4 and TRBJ2-1; 11 bases agree with TRBD1. This CDR3 region has 14 residues. With 3 bases clipped from V and 6 bases from J, the junction kept 1 base outside the gene matches. CDR1 is MRHNA, CDR2 SNTAGT, per germline. CDR3 residues: CASSEGTGGNEQFF. The CDR3 DNA reads TGTGCCAGCAGTGAAGGGACAGGGGGCAATGAGCAGTTCTTC.

This chain joins TRBV29-1 and TRBJ1-2, with unresolved D. Trimming stripped 0 bases from V and 9 bases from J, with 17 bases between. The CDR3 spans 14 residues. The germline gives CDR1 SQVTM, CDR2 ANQGSEA. CDR3 nucleotide sequence: TGCAGCGTTGAAGATGCTGCGACTCGGAGGCGCTACACCTTC. Translating gives CSVEDAATRRRYTF. The full variable domain, with the rest looked up from reference TRBV29-1 and TRBJ1-2, is SAVISQKPSRDICQRGTSLTIQCQVDSQVTMMFWYRQQPGQSLTLIATANQGSEATYESGFVIDKFPISRPNLTFSTLTVSNMSPEDSSIYLCSVEDAATRRRYTFGSGTRLTVV.

The rearrangement uses TRBV6-2 or TRBV6-3 and TRBJ2-7; TRBD1 matches at 7 bases. The CDR3 is 15 amino acids. CDR1 and CDR2 from the germline V gene are MNHEY and SVGEGT. V was clipped by 8 bases and J by 4 bases; unmatched bases: 14. CDR3 nucleotides: TGTGCCAGCCATGGCCCCCGACAGGGATCATACGAGCAGTACTTC. Its translation is CASHGPRQGSYEQYF.

The rearrangement uses TRBV18 and TRBJ2-5; no reliable D call. Germline-derived CDR1 and CDR2 are KGHSH and LQKENI. Between the trimmed V and J ends, which lost 0 bases and 2 bases, there was a span of 7 bases. The CDR3 totals 14 residues. The chain's CDR3 is CASSPPAQQETQYF. The CDR3 region has the DNA TGTGCCAGCTCACCACCGGCACAGCAAGAGACCCAGTACTTC.

The rearrangement joins TRBV7-3 to TRBJ2-2; D remains unclear. V lost 4 bases, J lost 3 bases, and 6 bases lay in between. The V gene's germline CDR1 is SGHTA and CDR2 FQGTGA. The length of the CDR3 is 13 residues. The CDR3 here is CASSSTDTGELFF. The CDR3 DNA follows: TGTGCCAGCAGCTCGACCGACACCGGGGAGCTGTTTTTT.

The rearrangement joins TRBV7-2 to TRBJ2-3; 9 bases align to TRBD2. CDR1 and CDR2 from the germline V gene are SGHTA and FQGNSA. This CDR3 spans 13 amino acids. V lost 8 bases and J lost 7; bases outside the gene matches: 7. This CDR3 reads CASGREGRNTQYF. The CDR3 DNA sequence: TGTGCCAGCGGGCGGGAGGGTCGGAATACGCAGTATTTT.

This clonotype was seen only a few times. The chain carries TRBV6-1 and TRBJ1-2; no reliable D call. The V gene's germline CDR1 is MNHNS and CDR2 SASEGT. The V gene lost 2 bases and the J gene lost 0 bases, with 10 bases spanning the gap. This CDR3 contains 15 residues. The CDR3 DNA sequence: TGTGCCAGCAGTGAACTGGCCGAGACTAACTATGGCTACACCTTC. It is translated as CASSELAETNYGYTF.

The chain is built from TRBV6-1 and TRBJ2-1; 9 bases agree with TRBD2. CDR3 length equals 13 residues. With V trimmed by 6 bases and J by 7 bases, 4 bases remained unmatched. Germline CDR1 and CDR2: MNHNS and SASEGT. The CDR3 DNA is TGTGCCAGCAGAGCGGGAGGTAGGAATGAGCAGTTCTTC. Translation: CASRAGGRNEQFF.

The J gene is TRBJ2-7, the V gene TRBV2, with 7 nucleotides matching TRBD1. Per germline, CDR1 SNHLY and CDR2 FYNNEI. The CDR3 length is 14 residues. Germline trimming cut 8 bases from V and 0 bases from J; bases unmatched to any gene: 7. This CDR3 reads CASFRTGLSYEQYF. The CDR3, as DNA: TGTGCCAGCTTTAGGACAGGTCTCTCCTACGAGCAGTACTTC.

This clonotype was counted a single time. V is TRBV6-1 and J is TRBJ1-5; TRBD1 is a possible D gene (5 bases). The CDR3 consists of 14 residues. Germline CDR1 and CDR2: MNHNS and SASEGT. V lost 3 bases and J lost 12, with 18 bases in between. CDR3 sequence reads: CASSDSGRLLFQHF. The CDR3 DNA is TGTGCCAGCAGTGATTCGGGACGCCTACTTTTCCAGCATTTT.

The rearrangement joins TRBV19 to TRBJ2-5, with 11 bases that match TRBD2. Germline V gene lookup returns CDR1 LNHDA and CDR2 SQIVND (reference sequence). The junction had 5 bases not matched to a gene; V was cut back by 7 bases and J by 4 bases. CDR3 length: 14 residues. The CDR3 DNA sequence: TGTGCCAGTAAACCTGGACTAGCGGGAGAGACCCAGTACTTC. Its translation: CASKPGLAGETQYF.

V usage is TRBV6-2 or TRBV6-3 and J usage is TRBJ1-5; 9 bases line up with TRBD1. Germline V gene lookup returns CDR1 MNHEY and CDR2 SVGEGT. V was clipped by 3 bases and J by 2 bases; unmatched bases: 11. The CDR3 is 18 residues long. Here the CDR3 reads CASSYSTGTGRGNQPQHF. The DNA for the CDR3 is TGTGCCAGCAGTTATTCCACCGGGACAGGGCGCGGCAATCAGCCCCAGCATTTT.

The chain is built from TRBV11-2 and TRBJ1-6; D is unresolved. CDR3 length: 15 residues. V gave up 2 bases and J gave up 10 bases, with 15 bases separating them. In germline, CDR1 is SGHAT, CDR2 FQNNGV. The CDR3 is CASSLISQIGSPLHF. The DNA for the CDR3 is TGTGCCAGCAGCTTAATCAGCCAGATAGGATCACCCCTCCACTTT. Based on the CDR3 plus reference TRBV11-2 and TRBJ1-6, the full variable domain is EAGVAQSPRYKIIEKRQSVAFWCNPISGHATLYWYQQILGQGPKLLIQFQNNGVVDDSQLPKDRFSAERLKGVDSTLKIQPAKLEDSAVYLCASSLISQIGSPLHFGNGTRLTVT.